This TCR beta chain is drawn from a study of T-cell reconstitution after alpha-beta-depleted transplantation in children. Library preparation (for TCRbeta) was performed with unique molecular identifiers. TCRdb called the PCR reads again in MiXCR, with one record for every CDR3 protein. The sample has approximately 17,000 distinct CDR3 sequences, roughly 8% seen once. The germline CDR1 and CDR2 sequences are SGHAT and FQNNGV. V was shortened by 2 bases and J by 2 bases, with 12 bases between the two germline ends. The length of the CDR3 is 15 residues. Whole-study results and caveats: One year after transplant, T-cell counts and diversity came mostly from newly produced T cells. The origin of high day-60 TCRbeta diversity in some patients lay in surviving recipient T cells and thymic progenitors. Several hundred expanded graft clones reportedly gave rise to the alpha-beta T cells present about two months after transplant.

This clonotype was counted a few times. Antigen specificity is unknown. The receptor's source is a boy younger than two who had a stem cell transplant for Wiskott-Aldrich syndrome, so the T cells may come from the graft donor. The source material was PBMCs, mostly from graft donor cells, sampled 60 days after TCRalphabeta/CD19-depleted stem cell transplant. The chain is built from TRBV11-2 and TRBJ1-1, with D possibly being TRBD1 (5 bases). This CDR3 is CASSLLRGINTEAFF. The CDR3, as DNA: TGTGCCAGCAGCTTATTAAGGGGAATCAACACTGAAGCTTTCTTT. Variable domain in full (rest from reference TRBV11-2 and TRBJ1-1): EAGVAQSPRYKIIEKRQSVAFWCNPISGHATLYWYQQILGQGPKLLIQFQNNGVVDDSQLPKDRFSAERLKGVDSTLKIQPAKLEDSAVYLCASSLLRGINTEAFFGQGTRLTVV.